This entry is about one TCR beta chain. No antigen is known for it. The sample is drawn from a study of T cells and copy number aberrations in small-cell lung cancer. Overall study results and limits: The study's sample size was small, so findings need validation.

Per the germline V gene, CDR1 is SEHNR and CDR2 is FQNEAQ (reference sequence). This CDR3 contains 13 residues. V shed 5 bases and J 10 bases; nucleotides not matched to a gene: 9. Sequenced by immunoSEQ multiplex PCR; TCRdb stores in-frame clones only, minus some. The top ten clones hold about 4.5% of a sample with roughly 7,600 clones, around 82% of them seen once. No donor received chemotherapy or radiotherapy before surgery, nor immunotherapy before or after it. Collected at least 2 cm from the tumor margin, the adjacent lung showed no malignant cells. The receptor was isolated from a woman aged 45-65 years with small cell lung cancer. The chain carries TRBV7-9 and TRBJ1-2; 8 bases are shared with TRBD1. The sample taken for sequencing was normal tissue next to the tumor. Here the CDR3 DNA reads TGTGCCAGCAGCCTAGGGGGACAGGAGGTCTACACCTTC. Its translation is CASSLGGQEVYTF.